This is a list of T cell receptor beta chains from one sample in a study of T cells after yellow fever vaccination. From the 5' RACE reads, TCRdb called clonotypes with MiXCR, one entry per CDR3 protein. The table includes 300,000 to 400,000 distinct CDR3 sequences, under 7.5% detected once. The sample here was PBMCs, taken 5 days after the yellow fever booster vaccination. Receptors were obtained from a man younger than 40 who received the YFV17D yellow fever vaccine. Each CDR3 is given with its conserved first and last residue. D genes are given only for firm matches. Size is stated for part of the rows, as once, few or many counts, or as a class when the clone is expanded.

clone size: many
D gene: -
V gene: TRBV4-3
J gene: TRBJ2-5
CDR3 protein: CASSQDRRETQYF
CDR3 DNA: TGCGCCAGCAGCCAGGATCGACGGGAGACCCAGTACTTC

clone size: -
D gene: TRBD2
V gene: TRBV11-2
J gene: TRBJ2-7
CDR3 protein: CASSFLAGDGGEQHF
CDR3 DNA: TGTGCCAGCAGTTTCCTAGCGGGAGATGGTGGCGAGCAGCACTTC

clone size: -
D gene: -
V gene: TRBV6-1
J gene: TRBJ1-2
CDR3 protein: CASRPSLTNNYGYTF
CDR3 DNA: TGTGCCAGCAGGCCGAGCCTCACTAATAACTATGGCTACACCTTC

clone size: few
D gene: -
V gene: TRBV4-1
J gene: TRBJ2-1
CDR3 protein: CASSHPYNEQFF
CDR3 DNA: TGCGCCAGCAGCCATCCTTACAATGAGCAGTTCTTC

clone size: few
D gene: -
V gene: TRBV6-1
J gene: TRBJ2-5
CDR3 protein: CASSRRGDQETQYF
CDR3 DNA: TGTGCCAGCAGCCGAAGGGGGGACCAAGAGACCCAGTACTTC

clone size: many
D gene: TRBD1
V gene: TRBV4-1
J gene: TRBJ1-5
CDR3 protein: CASSPVAGGQQPQHF
CDR3 DNA: TGCGCCAGCAGCCCGGTGGCAGGGGGCCAGCAGCCCCAGCATTTT

clone size: many
D gene: TRBD2
V gene: TRBV7-2
J gene: TRBJ2-1
CDR3 protein: CASSLVGTSGMLEQFF
CDR3 DNA: TGTGCCAGCAGCTTAGTGGGGACTAGCGGGATGCTTGAGCAGTTCTTC

clone size: many
D gene: TRBD2
V gene: TRBV7-9
J gene: TRBJ2-1
CDR3 protein: CASSLTSGIKNEQFF
CDR3 DNA: TGTGCCAGCAGTTTGACTAGCGGGATAAAAAATGAGCAGTTCTTC

clone size: few
D gene: TRBD2
V gene: TRBV15
J gene: TRBJ2-1
CDR3 protein: CATSRDQASGVYNEQFF
CDR3 DNA: TGTGCCACCAGCAGAGATCAGGCTAGCGGGGTCTACAATGAGCAGTTCTTC

clone size: many
D gene: TRBD2
V gene: TRBV20-1
J gene: TRBJ2-1
CDR3 protein: CSARDERLADNEQFF
CDR3 DNA: TGCAGTGCTAGAGATGAACGACTAGCGGACAATGAGCAGTTCTTC

clone size: few
D gene: -
V gene: TRBV25-1
J gene: TRBJ2-5
CDR3 protein: CASSERRVSQETQYF
CDR3 DNA: TGTGCCAGCAGTGAGCGGCGGGTCTCACAAGAGACCCAGTACTTC

clone size: few
D gene: -
V gene: TRBV3-1
J gene: TRBJ2-2
CDR3 protein: CASSQGLTGELFF
CDR3 DNA: TGTGCCAGCAGCCAAGGGCTCACCGGGGAGCTGTTTTTT

clone size: few
D gene: TRBD1
V gene: TRBV4-1
J gene: TRBJ2-1
CDR3 protein: CASSPRQGNEQFF
CDR3 DNA: TGCGCCAGCAGCCCCCGACAGGGCAATGAGCAGTTCTTC

clone size: many
D gene: -
V gene: TRBV11-2
J gene: TRBJ2-5
CDR3 protein: CASSLDTPLGETQYF
CDR3 DNA: TGTGCCAGCAGCTTAGATACCCCTCTAGGGGAGACCCAGTACTTC

clone size: -
D gene: TRBD2
V gene: TRBV4-3
J gene: TRBJ2-7
CDR3 protein: CASSQEGLAGARQYF
CDR3 DNA: TGCGCCAGCAGCCAAGAGGGACTAGCGGGAGCCCGGCAGTACTTC

clone size: many
D gene: TRBD2
V gene: TRBV18
J gene: TRBJ2-7
CDR3 protein: CASSTGTSGTYEQYF
CDR3 DNA: TGTGCCAGCTCAACCGGGACTAGCGGAACCTACGAGCAGTACTTC

clone size: -
D gene: TRBD2
V gene: TRBV12-3/TRBV12-4
J gene: TRBJ2-3
CDR3 protein: CAFSRLAGGRSSTDTQYF
CDR3 DNA: TGTGCCTTCAGTCGACTAGCGGGAGGGCGATCTAGCACAGATACGCAGTATTTT

clone size: -
D gene: -
V gene: TRBV11-1
J gene: TRBJ2-7
CDR3 protein: CASSQPGAHSYEQYF
CDR3 DNA: TGTGCCAGCAGCCAACCGGGGGCCCACTCATACGAGCAGTACTTC

clone size: many
D gene: -
V gene: TRBV3-1
J gene: TRBJ1-2
CDR3 protein: CASIRAVVGSYGYTF
CDR3 DNA: TGTGCCAGCATCCGAGCTGTAGTAGGGTCTTATGGCTACACCTTC

clone size: -
D gene: -
V gene: TRBV25-1
J gene: TRBJ1-6
CDR3 protein: CASSELSGFNSPLHF
CDR3 DNA: TGTGCCAGCAGTGAATTAAGCGGCTTTAATTCACCCCTCCACTTT

clone size: -
D gene: -
V gene: TRBV5-5
J gene: TRBJ2-2
CDR3 protein: CASSHTSPETLGELFF
CDR3 DNA: TGTGCCAGCAGCCATACTAGCCCAGAGACACTCGGGGAGCTGTTTTTT

clone size: few
D gene: -
V gene: TRBV20-1
J gene: TRBJ2-5
CDR3 protein: CSAAQGGEETQYF
CDR3 DNA: TGCAGTGCCGCCCAGGGCGGCGAAGAGACCCAGTACTTC

clone size: -
D gene: TRBD2
V gene: TRBV18
J gene: TRBJ2-3
CDR3 protein: CASSRAGEDTQYF
CDR3 DNA: TGTGCCAGCTCACGAGCGGGAGAGGATACGCAGTATTTT

clone size: few
D gene: -
V gene: TRBV10-3
J gene: TRBJ2-5
CDR3 protein: CAISGQPQETQYF
CDR3 DNA: TGTGCCATCAGTGGCCAGCCCCAAGAGACCCAGTACTTC

clone size: few
D gene: -
V gene: TRBV6-1
J gene: TRBJ2-5
CDR3 protein: CASSEGNRPARETQYF
CDR3 DNA: TGTGCCAGCAGTGAAGGGAACCGCCCCGCTAGGGAGACCCAGTACTTC

clone size: many
D gene: -
V gene: TRBV6-2/TRBV6-3
J gene: TRBJ1-1
CDR3 protein: CASNRPQGLGTEAFF
CDR3 DNA: TGTGCCAGCAACCGGCCACAGGGTCTGGGCACTGAAGCTTTCTTT

clone size: -
D gene: -
V gene: TRBV5-6
J gene: TRBJ1-5
CDR3 protein: CASSLEDSNQPQHF
CDR3 DNA: TGTGCCAGCAGCTTGGAGGATAGCAATCAGCCCCAGCATTTT

clone size: many
D gene: -
V gene: TRBV12-3/TRBV12-4
J gene: TRBJ2-3
CDR3 protein: CASSPSPHGADTQYF
CDR3 DNA: TGTGCCAGCAGTCCCAGCCCACACGGGGCAGATACGCAGTATTTT

clone size: -
D gene: -
V gene: TRBV12-5
J gene: TRBJ2-2
CDR3 protein: CASGLPPGTFGSGELFF
CDR3 DNA: TGTGCTAGTGGTTTGCCCCCCGGGACATTTGGGTCCGGGGAGCTGTTTTTT

clone size: -
D gene: TRBD1
V gene: TRBV28
J gene: TRBJ2-1
CDR3 protein: CASMSSGQGANEQFF
CDR3 DNA: TGTGCCAGCATGTCTTCGGGACAGGGGGCAAATGAGCAGTTCTTC

clone size: -
D gene: TRBD1
V gene: TRBV7-8
J gene: TRBJ1-1
CDR3 protein: CASSIETGNAEAFF
CDR3 DNA: TGTGCCAGCAGCATAGAGACAGGGAACGCTGAAGCTTTCTTT

clone size: many
D gene: -
V gene: TRBV21-1
J gene: TRBJ2-5
CDR3 protein: CASRRSGRAQETQYF
CDR3 DNA: TGTGCCAGCAGGCGGAGCGGGAGGGCCCAAGAGACCCAGTACTTC

clone size: many
D gene: TRBD2
V gene: TRBV7-2
J gene: TRBJ2-5
CDR3 protein: CASSLSGGKETQYF
CDR3 DNA: TGTGCCAGCAGCCTTAGCGGGGGGAAAGAGACCCAGTACTTC

clone size: -
D gene: -
V gene: TRBV5-6
J gene: TRBJ2-2
CDR3 protein: CASSIAPYRRGVYTGELFF
CDR3 DNA: TGTGCCAGCAGCATCGCCCCATACAGGCGGGGTGTCTACACCGGGGAGCTGTTTTTT

clone size: -
D gene: TRBD2
V gene: TRBV5-1
J gene: TRBJ2-3
CDR3 protein: CASSFLAGGPIGTDTQYF
CDR3 DNA: TGCGCCAGCAGCTTCCTAGCGGGAGGGCCCATCGGCACAGATACGCAGTATTTT

clone size: -
D gene: TRBD1
V gene: TRBV12-3/TRBV12-4
J gene: TRBJ1-1
CDR3 protein: CASRERQGALTEAFF
CDR3 DNA: TGTGCCAGCAGAGAACGACAGGGGGCTCTCACTGAAGCTTTCTTT

clone size: -
D gene: TRBD2
V gene: TRBV30
J gene: TRBJ2-1
CDR3 protein: CASGLAGWAGEQFF
CDR3 DNA: TGTGCCTCAGGACTAGCGGGATGGGCTGGGGAGCAGTTCTTC

clone size: -
D gene: -
V gene: TRBV5-1
J gene: TRBJ2-3
CDR3 protein: CASSLWGQSADTQYF
CDR3 DNA: TGCGCCAGCAGCTTGTGGGGCCAAAGCGCAGATACGCAGTATTTT

clone size: many
D gene: TRBD1
V gene: TRBV28
J gene: TRBJ2-1
CDR3 protein: CASRRLRDRRMKWDEQFF
CDR3 DNA: TGTGCCAGCAGACGCCTCCGGGACAGACGTATGAAGTGGGATGAGCAGTTCTTC

clone size: many
D gene: -
V gene: TRBV5-1
J gene: TRBJ2-1
CDR3 protein: CASSLDPPYNEQFF
CDR3 DNA: TGCGCCAGCAGCTTGGACCCACCCTACAATGAGCAGTTCTTC

clone size: few
D gene: TRBD2
V gene: TRBV5-1
J gene: TRBJ2-7
CDR3 protein: CASSPAGGSDEQYF
CDR3 DNA: TGCGCCAGCAGCCCCGCCGGGGGGAGCGACGAGCAGTACTTC

clone size: once
D gene: TRBD2
V gene: TRBV7-2
J gene: TRBJ2-1
CDR3 protein: CATRLAHNEQFF
CDR3 DNA: TGTGCCACCAGACTAGCGCACAATGAGCAGTTCTTC

clone size: few
D gene: -
V gene: TRBV7-9
J gene: TRBJ2-7
CDR3 protein: CASSPLAPQDRAYEQYF
CDR3 DNA: TGTGCCAGCAGCCCTTTAGCCCCTCAGGATCGGGCCTACGAGCAGTACTTC

clone size: few
D gene: TRBD2
V gene: TRBV28
J gene: TRBJ2-3
CDR3 protein: CASSQAGETDTQYF
CDR3 DNA: TGTGCCAGCAGTCAAGCGGGAGAGACAGATACGCAGTATTTT

clone size: many
D gene: -
V gene: TRBV6-2/TRBV6-3
J gene: TRBJ2-2
CDR3 protein: CASSYSSVVPGELFF
CDR3 DNA: TGTGCCAGCAGTTACTCGTCAGTGGTCCCCGGGGAGCTGTTTTTT

clone size: many
D gene: -
V gene: TRBV7-9
J gene: TRBJ2-2
CDR3 protein: CASSPRHHVPLTGELFF
CDR3 DNA: TGTGCCAGCAGCCCGCGGCACCACGTCCCCTTGACCGGGGAGCTGTTTTTT

clone size: few
D gene: -
V gene: TRBV5-5
J gene: TRBJ2-7
CDR3 protein: CASSTPLGSYEQYF
CDR3 DNA: TGTGCCAGCAGCACCCCCCTAGGATCCTACGAGCAGTACTTC

clone size: few
D gene: -
V gene: TRBV7-2
J gene: TRBJ2-2
CDR3 protein: CASSLVSSAGELFF
CDR3 DNA: TGTGCCAGCAGCTTAGTTTCGTCAGCCGGGGAGCTGTTTTTT

clone size: -
D gene: -
V gene: TRBV7-9
J gene: TRBJ2-5
CDR3 protein: CASSLAWNSQETQYF
CDR3 DNA: TGTGCCAGCAGCTTAGCGTGGAATAGCCAAGAGACCCAGTACTTC

clone size: many
D gene: TRBD2
V gene: TRBV20-1
J gene: TRBJ2-5
CDR3 protein: CSARTSGSLETQYF
CDR3 DNA: TGCAGTGCCAGGACTAGCGGGAGCTTAGAGACCCAGTACTTC

clone size: -
D gene: TRBD2
V gene: TRBV25-1
J gene: TRBJ2-5
CDR3 protein: CASSELEREGATQYF
CDR3 DNA: TGTGCCAGCAGTGAATTGGAGCGGGAGGGGGCGACCCAGTACTTC

clone size: few
D gene: -
V gene: TRBV12-3/TRBV12-4
J gene: TRBJ1-3
CDR3 protein: CASSFLDGGNTIYF
CDR3 DNA: TGTGCCAGCAGTTTTTTGGATGGTGGAAACACCATATATTTT

clone size: many
D gene: -
V gene: TRBV7-2
J gene: TRBJ2-7
CDR3 protein: CASSLGGKGYEQYF
CDR3 DNA: TGTGCCAGCAGCTTAGGAGGGAAGGGCTACGAGCAGTACTTC

clone size: few
D gene: -
V gene: TRBV4-3
J gene: TRBJ2-5
CDR3 protein: CASSQGRGQETQYF
CDR3 DNA: TGCGCCAGCAGCCAAGGCAGGGGCCAAGAGACCCAGTACTTC

clone size: -
D gene: -
V gene: TRBV28
J gene: TRBJ2-1
CDR3 protein: CASSLRLGQFF
CDR3 DNA: TGTGCCAGCAGTTTAAGGCTAGGGCAGTTCTTC

clone size: many
D gene: TRBD1
V gene: TRBV14
J gene: TRBJ2-7
CDR3 protein: CASSQGFGTGYYYEQYF
CDR3 DNA: TGTGCCAGCAGCCAAGGTTTCGGGACAGGCTATTATTACGAGCAGTACTTC

clone size: -
D gene: TRBD1
V gene: TRBV6-5
J gene: TRBJ1-2
CDR3 protein: CASSYSPGTGYYTF
CDR3 DNA: TGTGCCAGCAGTTACTCCCCCGGGACAGGGTACTACACCTTC

clone size: many
D gene: -
V gene: TRBV7-6
J gene: TRBJ1-2
CDR3 protein: CASSLRGRGYTF
CDR3 DNA: TGTGCCAGCAGCTTACGGGGTCGAGGCTACACCTTC

clone size: -
D gene: -
V gene: TRBV7-2
J gene: TRBJ1-1
CDR3 protein: CASSAAGAEAFF
CDR3 DNA: TGTGCCAGCAGCGCGGCAGGGGCTGAAGCTTTCTTT

clone size: many
D gene: TRBD1
V gene: TRBV15
J gene: TRBJ2-7
CDR3 protein: CATSRDQGAYEQYF
CDR3 DNA: TGTGCCACCAGCAGAGATCAGGGGGCCTACGAGCAGTACTTC